This is a list of T cell receptor beta chains from one sample in a study of blood T cell repertoires in COVID-19. TCRdb's table, derived via immunoSEQ multiplex PCR, lists solely in-frame clones and lacks some. The sample yields about 220,000 clones, approximately 78% seen once. Specimen: peripheral blood. The receptors were sampled from a woman in her sixties or seventies with COVID-19, enrolled during active disease. Both conserved end residues are part of each CDR3. Each record gives: clone size, D gene, V gene, J gene, CDR3 protein, CDR3 DNA. A D gene is named only where the DNA matches it firmly. For some rows the clone size is stated as once, few or many, or as a class when expanded; others skip it.

NA	NA	TRBV20-1	TRBJ2-7	CSARRTDEQYF	TGCAGTGCTAGACGAACGGACGAGCAGTACTTC
NA	TRBD1	TRBV6-6	TRBJ2-3	CASSPSPGTGKGRGTDTQYF	TGTGCCAGCAGTCCCTCTCCCGGGACAGGGAAAGGACGGGGGACAGATACGCAGTATTTT
NA	TRBD1	TRBV2	TRBJ2-3	CASRDRQGRDTQYF	TGTGCCAGCAGAGACCGACAGGGGAGGGATACGCAGTATTTT
NA	TRBD1	TRBV19	TRBJ2-2	CASSTQGSNGELFF	TGTGCCAGTAGCACACAGGGGAGTAACGGGGAGCTGTTTTTT
NA	NA	TRBV28	TRBJ2-7	CASKALTTEQYF	TGTGCCAGCAAAGCGTTGACGACCGAGCAGTACTTC
NA	NA	TRBV15	TRBJ2-7	CATGDTYEQYF	TGTGCCACCGGGGACACTTACGAGCAGTACTTC
NA	NA	TRBV12-3/TRBV12-4	TRBJ1-1	CASSLGQGLNAFF	TGTGCCAGCAGTTTGGGGCAGGGACTTAATGCTTTCTTT
NA	TRBD1	TRBV5-1	TRBJ1-6	CASSVTGMVYNSPLHF	TGCGCCAGCAGCGTGACAGGGATGGTCTATAATTCACCCCTCCACTTT
few	NA	TRBV9	TRBJ1-2	CASSDRGGRVGGYGYTF	TGTGCCAGCAGCGACCGTGGGGGCAGGGTCGGCGGCTATGGCTACACCTTC
few	NA	TRBV7-2	TRBJ1-1	CASSLEWGAEAFF	TGTGCCAGCAGCTTAGAATGGGGCGCTGAAGCTTTCTTT
NA	TRBD2	TRBV3-1/TRBV3-2	TRBJ2-3	CASSLSRTSTSTDTQYF	TGTGCCAGCAGCCTAAGCCGGACTAGCACTAGCACAGATACGCAGTATTTT